This T cell receptor (beta chain) was found in a study of CD8 T cells in Susac syndrome. In germline, CDR1 is GTSNPN, CDR2 SVGIG (reference sequence). This CDR3 is 15 amino acids long. J was trimmed by 3 bases and V by 4 bases; bases with no gene match: 11. An amount of RNA that ranged from roughly 0.5 to 1 ug was reverse transcribed with random hexamers. TCRdb processed the immunoSEQ multiplex PCR reads anew with MiXCR; each CDR3 protein has one entry. This sample has about 240,000 distinct CDR3 sequences, with about 96% found just once. The TCR was taken from a human donor with Susac syndrome. The chain couples TRBV30 to TRBJ1-2; 7 bases match TRBD1. The sample was CD4+ T cells from PBMCs. CDR3 region: CAWKTRDSLHYGYTF. CDR3 nucleotides: TGTGCCTGGAAGACTCGGGACAGTCTGCACTATGGCTACACCTTC.